One TCR beta chain is described in this entry. Its antigen is unknown. Base qualities are missing; no much larger clone stands one base away. CD8 naive samples were obtained by positive selection for CCR7 among CD45RO-negative cells, yielding a CD45RA+CCR7+ population from which TemRA cells were excluded. Healthy HIV-negative adults with no recently reported acute infections or vaccinations were included as donors. Every donor was a Caucasian adult residing in Nashville, Tennessee, USA. Blood was obtained by leukapheresis, after which PBMCs were separated by Ficoll-Histopaque density gradient centrifugation and cryopreserved in liquid nitrogen vapor phase. Purity and quantity of every magnetically sorted T cell population were checked by analytical flow cytometry. Genomic DNA was isolated from each sorted fraction and quantified by UV absorbance on a Nanodrop 2000c. These data come from a study of shared clonotypes between healthy human individuals (dated by TCRdb to between 2020 and 2021). Study-level background: Two women and a few men aged 18 to 49 years were included in the cohort. For each donor, CD4 naive and CD4 memory were each run on three plates, CD8 naive on two plates, and CD8 memory on one plate. To estimate repertoire size and how much clonotype sharing occurs between individuals, the study deeply sequenced the blood TCR repertoires of about five healthy adults. Libraries were prepared and TCR repertoires were sequenced by different laboratories using diverse techniques, in order to increase sequencing depth and limit assay-specific biases. Leukapheresis yielded between about 0.9 and 10 billion PBMCs per donor.

For CDR1 and CDR2, the germline V gene (reference sequence) lists MNHEY and SMNVEV. The CDR3 sequence holds 17 residues, the cysteine and phenylalanine included. Left in the record is the CDR3 DNA by itself, 51 bases read in frame from the first base. Clipping removes 0 bases from V and 4 bases from J, with 11 as the unmatched junction base count. Using the deep immunoSEQ assay, TCR CDR3 regions were amplified from genomic DNA by multiplex PCR. Extracted genomic DNA from each cell subset was spread evenly across all wells of several immunoSEQ 96-well plates, with each plate serving as a replicate. For sorted subsets, about 210 ng of genomic DNA, equivalent to 25,000 to 30,000 T cell genomes, went into each replicate PCR. Purified libraries were measured with a Qubit 3.0 fluorometer, size-checked on a Bioanalyzer 2100, and measured again with the KAPA Library Quantification kit. A separate single-read 150-cycle Illumina NextSeq 550 flow cell was used to sequence each immunoSEQ 96-well plate. The original methods were these. The immunoSEQ output contained only junctional sequences without quality scores, so filtering could not match that applied to full-length reads. Sequences were annotated with PyIR, a Python wrapper for IgBLAST v1.9, using IMGT germline references to assign V/J genes and CDR3. Reads were removed for weak V/J assignments (E-value above 1e-6), missing CDR3, stop codons, out-of-frame junctions, or ambiguous translated residues. A V3J clonotype was defined by an identical inferred V gene, J gene, and CDR3 amino acid sequence. To compute the percentage overlap between repertoires, the number of shared unique clonotypes was divided by the size of the smaller repertoire. Richness of each repertoire was evaluated using RTK rarefaction, the Chao1 estimator, and Recon v2.1 estimates of unobserved clonotypes. Generation probabilities for all TCRbeta clonotypes obtained by the gDNA method from four donors were computed using OLGA. Not all clones reach the TCRdb copy of this immuneACCESS table, which keeps in-frame sequences only. Checked studies attribute under half of the gap to unresolved V genes and leave the rest unexplained. V and J calls and clone size follow that table, whereas D and trimming were derived from the DNA. The sample table records hundreds of thousands of clones; about 95% of these occur just once. The top ten clonotypes cover approximately 0.12% of the sample.

Results the study describes overall, beyond this receptor: Because the study included only a small number of donors, the genetic and exposure-history diversity represented was limited. Sharing across a few donors was observed for approximately 4.6% of naive CD4, 3.5% of naive CD8, roughly 2.3% of memory CD4, and approximately 0.41% of memory CD8 clonotypes. Naive subsets generally had larger estimated clonotype richness than memory subsets did. Pairwise subsampling led to the expectation that sequencing depth would affect the degree of clonotype sharing among donors. Clonotypes shared by all four sorted-subset donors showed higher generation probabilities than non-shared clonotypes. Incomplete sequencing was indicated by rarefaction of sorted-subset datasets, despite the large sequencing depth. Sampling was restricted to blood, and TCR repertoires in tissues likely differ from the TCR repertoires found in blood.

Rearrangement joined TRBV27 to TRBJ1-2, with 7 bases aligning to TRBD1. What was sequenced was naive CD8+ T cells sorted from blood. The sample's cell subset or site label, in plain terms: CD45RA+CCR7+. This receptor was identified in a woman aged 25 to 39 in good health. In nucleotide form, the sequence is TGTGCCAGCAGTTTATCCCTAGACAGGGAGTCTTTCTATGGCTACACCTTC. Translation gives CASSLSLDRESFYGYTF.